The 24 T cell receptor beta chains given below trace back to one sample, sequenced in a study of spatial heterogeneity in lung cancer. TCRdb reprocessed the 5' RACE reads via MiXCR and lists one record per CDR3 protein. Here the sample spans 50,000 to 60,000 distinct CDR3 sequences, roughly 7.4% being singletons. The time point is: blood at routine non-recurrence follow-up after resection. Whole RNA obtained from tumor, nontumor lung or frozen PBMC underwent sequencing without sorting. The sample here was PBMCs, taken at follow-up. These receptors all come from a female donor with early-stage non-small cell lung cancer.

The chain joins TRBV29-1 to TRBJ1-2; 9 bases are a match to TRBD1. V dropped 6 bases and J dropped 2; count of bases not matched to a gene: 1. Germline CDR1 reads SQVTM; CDR2 reads ANQGSEA. The length of the CDR3 is 12 residues. The CDR3 coding sequence is TGCAGCGTGGGACAGGGCAACTATGGCTACACCTTC. Its translation: CSVGQGNYGYTF. The whole variable domain, remainder taken from reference TRBV29-1 and TRBJ1-2, is SAVISQKPSRDICQRGTSLTIQCQVDSQVTMMFWYRQQPGQSLTLIATANQGSEATYESGFVIDKFPISRPNLTFSTLTVSNMSPEDSSIYLCSVGQGNYGYTFGSGTRLTVV.

This clonotype has only a few counts. The chain carries TRBV12-3 or TRBV12-4 and TRBJ2-2, with TRBD2 as a possible D gene (6 bases). The CDR3 spans 15 residues. V was trimmed by 3 bases and J by 0 bases, leaving 8 bases between them. CDR3 region: CASSFGGPNTGELFF. CDR3 in DNA: TGTGCCAGCAGTTTCGGGGGTCCGAACACCGGGGAGCTGTTTTTT.

This clonotype was picked up many times. V usage is TRBV7-2 and J usage is TRBJ2-3; TRBD2 aligns across 14 bases. The germline CDR1 and CDR2 sequences are SGHTA and FQGNSA. The V and J ends lost 2 bases and 1 base, in that order; junction bases with no gene match: 5. The CDR3 is 18 amino acids. The CDR3 region has the DNA TGTGCCAGCAGCTTATTGACTAGCGGGGGGGCCGGCACAGATACGCAGTATTTT. It is translated as CASSLLTSGGAGTDTQYF.

This clonotype was seen only a few times. V is TRBV7-3 and J is TRBJ2-1; 10 bases map to TRBD2. CDR1 and CDR2 (germline): SGHTA, FQGTGA. The V segment lost 3 bases and the J segment 6 bases; nucleotides outside the gene matches: 5. This CDR3 has 15 residues. For the CDR3, the DNA is TGTGCCAGCAGCTTTAGCGGGGGGCCCCCCAATGAGCAGTTCTTC. It encodes CASSFSGGPPNEQFF.

This sequence joins TRBV12-3 or TRBV12-4 and TRBJ2-2; 7 nucleotides agree with TRBD2. V lost 7 bases and J lost 5; bases outside the gene matches: 4. The CDR3 totals 13 residues. The CDR3: CASTPGGTGELFF. In DNA, the CDR3 is TGTGCCAGCACCCCGGGGGGAACCGGGGAGCTGTTTTTT.

The chain carries TRBV14 and TRBJ2-7; D is unclear. Trimming removed 0 bases from V and 5 bases from J, with 17 bases in between. Looked up from germline, CDR1 is SGHDN and CDR2 is FVKESK. The CDR3 has 16 amino acids. This CDR3 is CASSQDLSVQSNEQYF. In DNA form, the CDR3 reads TGTGCCAGCAGCCAAGATTTAAGTGTACAATCGAACGAGCAGTACTTC.

This clonotype was recorded many times. The genes are TRBV20-1 and TRBJ1-1, with TRBD1 matching over 8 bases. This CDR3 is built from 17 residues. V gave up 0 bases and J gave up 1 base; unmatched junction bases: 10. CDR1 DFQATT and CDR2 SNEGSKA come from the germline V gene (reference sequence). Here the CDR3 DNA reads TGCAGTGCTAGAGATTCAACACGGACAGGGCCGAACACTGAAGCTTTCTTT. Its translation: CSARDSTRTGPNTEAFF.

This chain uses TRBV12-3 or TRBV12-4 with TRBJ2-6; D is ambiguous. V was shortened by 2 bases and J by 1 base, with 6 bases between the two germline ends. The CDR3 extends over 15 amino acids. CDR3 DNA sequence: TGTGCCAGCAGTTTAAGGGTTTCTGGGGCCAACGTCCTGACTTTC. This sequence encodes CASSLRVSGANVLTF.

There are many counts of this clonotype. This chain links TRBV29-1 with TRBJ2-3, with 7 bases fitting TRBD2. Looked up from germline, CDR1 is SQVTM and CDR2 is ANQGSEA. The CDR3 loop spans 14 amino acids. J lost 4 bases, V lost 2 bases, and 6 bases had no gene match. DNA for the CDR3: TGCAGCGTTGAACGCGGGGGAGCCGCAGATACGCAGTATTTT. Translated: CSVERGGAADTQYF.

The V and J genes are TRBV4-2 and TRBJ2-3, with D possibly called TRBD1 or TRBD2 (5 bases each). The CDR3 runs 17 residues. The germline V gene encodes CDR1 LGHNA and CDR2 YNFKEQ. The V end was cut by 0 bases, the J end by 4 bases, with 17 bases between. The CDR3 nucleotides are TGTGCCAGCAGCCAAGACGTTCCAGGGATGGAGGCAGATACGCAGTATTTT. It translates to CASSQDVPGMEADTQYF.

This chain connects TRBV6-1 to TRBJ1-1; TRBD1 matches 8 bases. The CDR3 extends over 13 amino acids. Germline assignment: CDR1 MNHNS and CDR2 SASEGT. V trimming: 6 bases; J trimming: 3 bases; junction bases outside the gene matches: 3. Here the CDR3 DNA reads TGTGCCAGCAGCAAACAGGGGGACACTGAAGCTTTCTTT. This gives the protein CASSKQGDTEAFF.

The rearrangement links TRBV7-2 to TRBJ2-7; 8 nucleotides line up with TRBD1. CDR3 length: 16 amino acids. V was pared by 4 bases and J by 0 bases, with 8 bases of the junction left unmatched. Germline CDR1 is SGHTA and CDR2 is FQGNSA. CDR3 region: CASSSQSQGASYEQYF. Here the CDR3 DNA reads TGTGCCAGCAGCTCCCAATCCCAGGGGGCCTCCTACGAGCAGTACTTC.

This clonotype was counted ten times or more. The chain has TRBV18 and TRBJ2-5; 10 nucleotides line up with TRBD1. This CDR3 spans 16 amino acids. J gave up 6 bases and V 2 bases, and 9 bases lay outside the gene matches. CDR1 KGHSH and CDR2 LQKENI come from the germline V gene. The CDR3 loop is CASSPMPGTGEQTQYF. The CDR3 coding sequence is TGTGCCAGCTCACCAATGCCCGGGACAGGGGAGCAGACCCAGTACTTC.

In its sample, this clonotype was seen a few times. The chain uses TRBV12-3 or TRBV12-4 and TRBJ2-7; D perhaps matches TRBD1 (6 bases). The germline V and J ends were trimmed by 2 bases and 0 bases, with 11 bases remaining between them. CDR3 length: 15 residues. CDR3 nucleotide sequence: TGTGCCAGCAGTTTACTGGACAGCAGCTCCTACGAGCAGTACTTC. It specifies CASSLLDSSSYEQYF.

There are many counts of this clonotype. The chain uses TRBV28 and TRBJ2-5, with TRBD1 matching 10 bases. Per germline, CDR1 MDHEN and CDR2 SYDVKM. CDR3 size: 15 residues. With V trimmed by 3 bases and J by 5 bases, 6 bases remained unmatched. CDR3 sequence (DNA): TGTGCCAGCAGTTTTTCCCCGACAGGGGGCGAGACCCAGTACTTC. Translating gives CASSFSPTGGETQYF.

This clonotype was detected ten times or more. V and J are TRBV7-2 and TRBJ1-1; no clear D. V was cut by 6 bases and J by 5 bases, with 16 bases left in between. CDR1 and CDR2 (germline): SGHTA, FQGNSA. The CDR3 has 14 residues. DNA of the CDR3: TGTGCCAGCAGTTTTAAGGTGGGGAATACTGAAGCTTTCTTT. This sequence encodes CASSFKVGNTEAFF.

This clonotype was seen ten or more times. The chain links TRBV20-1 to TRBJ1-2; the D is unclear. V was trimmed by 3 bases and J by 0 bases, leaving 11 bases between them. The CDR3 has 14 amino acids. The germline V gene encodes CDR1 DFQATT and CDR2 SNEGSKA (reference sequence). The CDR3 DNA follows: TGCAGTGCTAGTCTACCGGGAGCTAACTATGGCTACACCTTC. Residues: CSASLPGANYGYTF.

The chain employs TRBV7-8 and TRBJ2-1; TRBD2 is a possible D gene (5 bases). This CDR3 region has 15 residues. V was pared by 0 bases and J by 3 bases, with 9 bases between. Germline V CDR1 and CDR2: SGHVS, FQNEAQ. CDR3 in DNA: TGTGCCAGCAGCTTAGCTAGCGACGGCTACAATGAGCAGTTCTTC. Translation gives CASSLASDGYNEQFF.

The sample holds a few counts of this clonotype. V usage is TRBV3-1 and J usage is TRBJ2-1; weak D call: TRBD1 (5 bases). Germline assignment: CDR1 LGHDT and CDR2 YNNKEL (reference sequence). The length of the CDR3 is 15 residues. V was shortened by 0 bases and J by 7 bases, with 13 bases between the two germline ends. CDR3 DNA: TGTGCCAGCAGCCAAGACTGGGTCAGGGTAAATGAGCAGTTCTTC. Residues: CASSQDWVRVNEQFF.

V usage is TRBV5-4 and J usage is TRBJ2-1; no clear D. Looked up from germline, CDR1 is SGHNT and CDR2 is YYREEE (reference sequence). This CDR3 region has 13 residues. Trimming removed 4 bases from V and 11 bases from J, with 16 bases in between. The CDR3 spells CASSPVSTKKQFF. CDR3 nucleotide sequence: TGTGCCAGCAGCCCCGTAAGTACAAAGAAGCAGTTCTTC.

There are a few counts of this clonotype. The gene calls are TRBV6-1 and TRBJ1-6; tentatively, D is TRBD1 (5 bases). The CDR3 totals 19 residues. Between the trimmed V and J ends, which lost 2 bases and 8 bases, there was a span of 25 bases. Germline CDR1 is MNHNS and CDR2 is SASEGT. For the CDR3, the DNA is TGTGCCAGCAGTGAAAGGGACTTAATAGGGAGAATAAATGATTCACCCCTCCACTTT. It yields the protein CASSERDLIGRINDSPLHF.

This clonotype was counted ten times or more. J is TRBJ2-3 and V is TRBV7-2; D is unclear. The CDR3 runs 16 residues. V was trimmed by 1 base and J by 2 bases, leaving 13 bases between them. Germline lookup yields CDR1 SGHTA and CDR2 FQGNSA. The chain's CDR3 is CASSLVGTRPTDTQYF. The CDR3 DNA reads as TGTGCCAGCAGCTTAGTAGGCACCCGTCCCACAGATACGCAGTATTTT.

This clonotype was detected ten times or more. The chain carries TRBV20-1 and TRBJ1-2, with 8 bases fitting TRBD1. The CDR3 contains 12 residues. J was trimmed by 4 bases and V by 4 bases; bases with no gene match: 2. Germline V CDR1 and CDR2: DFQATT, SNEGSKA (reference sequence). DNA for the CDR3: TGCAGTGCTAACAGGGGGGGCTATGGCTACACCTTC. Translated, it gives CSANRGGYGYTF.

This clonotype was counted many times. The chain couples TRBV3-1 to TRBJ1-1; the D is unclear. The length of the CDR3 is 13 residues. Germline-derived CDR1 and CDR2 are LGHDT and YNNKEL (reference sequence). The V end lost 0 bases, the J end lost 10 bases, and 12 bases lay between the germline ends. The CDR3 here is CASSQDRGRVAFF. In DNA form, the CDR3 reads TGTGCCAGCAGCCAAGATAGAGGGAGGGTAGCTTTCTTT.